The source of this T cell receptor beta chain is a study of cytomegalovirus exposure and HLA in healthy donors. This CDR3 contains 14 residues. V lost 3 bases to trimming and J lost 2 bases; unmatched junction nucleotides: 1. From germline, CDR1 is MNHEY and CDR2 SMNVEV (reference sequence). The PCR ran on 60 Vbeta and 13 Jbeta primers. Method: immunoSEQ multiplex PCR; TCRdb's copy keeps in-frame clones and lacks some. The table includes some 160,000 clones, around 73% detected once. The clonotype originates from a man aged 55 to 70 in good health and CMV-seronegative. The genes are TRBV27 and TRBJ2-7; 10 bases are a match to TRBD1. The sequenced sample was PBMCs. The CDR3, as DNA: TGTGCCAGCAGTTTGGACAGGGGGACCTACGAGCAGTACTTC. Its protein product is CASSLDRGTYEQYF.